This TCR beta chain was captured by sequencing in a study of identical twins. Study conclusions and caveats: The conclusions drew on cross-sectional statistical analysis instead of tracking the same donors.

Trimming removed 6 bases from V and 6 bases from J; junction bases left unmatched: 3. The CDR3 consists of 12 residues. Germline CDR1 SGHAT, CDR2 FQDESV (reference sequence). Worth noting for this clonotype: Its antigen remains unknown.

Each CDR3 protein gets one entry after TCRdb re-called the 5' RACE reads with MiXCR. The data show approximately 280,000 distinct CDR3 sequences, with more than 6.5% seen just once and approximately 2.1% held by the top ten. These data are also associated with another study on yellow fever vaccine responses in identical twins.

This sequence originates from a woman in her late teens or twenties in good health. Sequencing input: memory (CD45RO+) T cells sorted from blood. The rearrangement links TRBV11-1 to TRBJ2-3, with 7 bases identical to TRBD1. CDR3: CASRLTGDTQYF. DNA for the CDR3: TGTGCCAGCAGACTGACAGGGGATACGCAGTATTTT.